A single sample is the source of the 16 T cell receptor beta chains below, sequenced in a study of post-analysis software for immune sequencing data. Included in the TCR beta cDNA libraries were unique molecular identifiers. Via MiXCR, TCRdb re-called the PCR reads, giving one row per CDR3 protein. The table has 380,000 or so distinct CDR3 sequences, around a third seen once; the top ten hold around an eighth. Study-wide points: Compared with controls, patients had more of about five TRBV segments, including TRBV5-6, TRBV5-1 and TRBV20-1.

Their antigens are not known. The sample consisted of blood. The origin of the receptors is a girl aged 5-17 years with multiple sclerosis.

This clonotype turned up a few times. The CDR3 DNA sequence: TGCAGCGTTGTCACTTCCTATGGCTACACCTTC. Its protein product is CSVVTSYGYTF. The V call is TRBV29-1, the J call TRBJ1-2; D gene unclear. There are 11 residues in the CDR3. Germline values: CDR1 SQVTM, CDR2 ANQGSEA. Trimming shortened V by 4 bases and J by 4 bases, and 7 bases separated the two germline ends.

This clonotype occurred a few times. The chain uses TRBV5-1 and TRBJ2-6, with D tentatively TRBD1 or TRBD2 (5 bases each). Trimming cost V 2 bases and J 0 bases, with 15 bases left between them. Germline V lookup: CDR1 SGHRS, CDR2 YFSETQ. The CDR3 loop spans 18 amino acids. In DNA, the CDR3 is TGCGCCAGCAGCTTTATGGGGACCTATGACTCTGGGGCCAACGTCCTGACTTTC. It is translated as CASSFMGTYDSGANVLTF. The whole variable domain, remainder taken from reference TRBV5-1 and TRBJ2-6, is KAGVTQTPRYLIKTRGQQVTLSCSPISGHRSVSWYQQTPGQGLQFLFEYFSETQRNKGNFPGRFSGRQFSNSRSEMNVSTLELGDSALYLCASSFMGTYDSGANVLTFGAGSRLTVL.

The chain is built from TRBV15 and TRBJ2-5; D is ambiguous. CDR1 LNHNV and CDR2 YYDKDF come from the germline V gene (reference sequence). Trimming removed 4 bases from V and 0 bases from J, with 6 bases in between. This CDR3 spans 13 amino acids. CDR3 residues: CATSNSYQETQYF. The CDR3 DNA is TGTGCCACCAGCAATTCGTACCAAGAGACCCAGTACTTC.

With regard to this clonotype: Germline and junction disagree at one end, which may indicate a read error. The rearrangement joins TRBV11-2 to TRBJ1-1; D is undetermined. Germline V gene lookup returns CDR1 SGHAT and CDR2 FQNNGV. The length of the CDR3 is 12 residues. The CDR3 DNA follows: TGTACCAGCAGCTTAAATGGGCGAGGAGCTTTCTTT. Encoded protein: CTSSLNGRGAFF.

This clonotype was picked up a small number of times. The chain uses TRBV12-3 or TRBV12-4 and TRBJ1-5; tentatively, D is TRBD1 (5 bases). The CDR3 is made up of 15 amino acids. V was trimmed by 6 bases and J by 9 bases, leaving 21 bases between them. This CDR3 reads CASSSGVGQPLPQHF. CDR3 coding DNA: TGTGCCAGCAGCTCGGGGGTGGGGCAGCCTTTGCCCCAGCATTTT.

This clonotype has ten or more counts. The chain employs TRBV12-3 or TRBV12-4 and TRBJ2-1, with D maybe TRBD2 (6 bases). The CDR3 loop spans 15 amino acids. Trimming left V 1 base short and J 5 bases short, with 12 bases between. The CDR3: CASSLETSPHNEQFF. CDR3 sequence (DNA): TGTGCCAGCAGTTTAGAAACTAGCCCCCACAATGAGCAGTTCTTC.

This clonotype was detected a few times. The V gene is TRBV5-1, the J gene TRBJ2-4; TRBD1 might be the D (6 bases). V lost 0 bases, J lost 8 bases, and 15 bases lay in between. The CDR3 sequence is 15 residues long. CDR1 SGHRS and CDR2 YFSETQ come from the germline V gene. This chain's CDR3 is CASSLGISRGDIQYF. Written as DNA, the CDR3 is TGCGCCAGCAGCTTGGGAATAAGCAGGGGAGACATTCAGTACTTC.

The chain is built from TRBV12-3 or TRBV12-4 and TRBJ2-4, with D possibly TRBD2 on 6 matching bases. The CDR3 spans 15 residues. With 7 bases removed from V and 13 bases from J, the gap between germline ends came to 26 bases. CDR3 sequence: CASTDYSTRFSEQYF. In DNA, the CDR3 is TGTGCCAGCACAGACTACTCGACTAGATTCAGTGAGCAGTACTTC.

Only a few counts were recorded for this clonotype. The chain couples TRBV7-2 to TRBJ1-1, with D possibly TRBD1 on 5 matching bases. From germline, CDR1 is SGHTA and CDR2 FQGNSA. The CDR3 contains 14 residues. V lost 5 bases and J lost 5, with 15 bases in between. The CDR3 loop reads CASSAQGAETEAFF. CDR3 in DNA: TGTGCCAGCAGCGCCCAGGGAGCGGAGACTGAAGCTTTCTTT.

The chain has TRBV11-2 and TRBJ2-3; D uncertain. Trimming removed 0 bases from V and 3 bases from J, with 4 bases in between. The CDR3 contains 13 residues. Per germline, CDR1 SGHAT and CDR2 FQNNGV. Here the CDR3 reads CASSLELTDTQYF. CDR3 bases: TGTGCCAGCAGCTTAGAGCTAACAGATACGCAGTATTTT.

This chain joins TRBV5-6 and TRBJ2-5, with 8 bases identical to TRBD1. Germline V gene sequence: CDR1 SGHDT, CDR2 YYEEEE. The V gene end was trimmed by 6 bases and the J gene end by 2 bases; junction bases not matched to a gene: 15. CDR3 length: 17 residues. CDR3 in DNA: TGTGCCAGCAACTACAACGGCGGGACAGGACCGCAAGAGACCCAGTACTTC. Translated, it gives CASNYNGGTGPQETQYF.

The rearrangement uses TRBV6-1 and TRBJ2-1; 10 positions match TRBD2. Germline V gene data show CDR1 as MNHNS and CDR2 as SASEGT. There are 15 residues in the CDR3. The V and J ends lost 1 base and 10 bases, in that order; junction bases with no gene match: 7. CDR3 sequence reads: CASSEEGTSAREQFF. DNA of the CDR3: TGTGCCAGCAGTGAAGAGGGGACTAGCGCACGGGAGCAGTTCTTC.

The chain has TRBV7-2 and TRBJ1-1; D not resolved. Between the trimmed V and J ends, which lost 4 bases and 8 bases, there was a span of 11 bases. There are 12 residues in the CDR3. Per germline, CDR1 SGHTA and CDR2 FQGNSA. The CDR3 loop is CASSSYRTEAFF. CDR3 sequence (DNA): TGTGCCAGCAGCTCATACCGGACGGAAGCTTTCTTT.

This chain joins TRBV2 and TRBJ1-4; TRBD1 is a possible D gene (5 bases). The CDR3 is 15 residues long. Germline CDR1 and CDR2: SNHLY and FYNNEI. V dropped 6 bases and J dropped 0 bases, with 11 bases sitting between them. The CDR3 nucleotides read TGTGCCAGCAGGGGGACGTATGCAACTAATGAAAAACTGTTTTTT. This codes for CASRGTYATNEKLFF.

This chain joins TRBV7-6 and TRBJ2-7, with TRBD2 matching over 7 bases. The CDR3 totals 14 residues. The J segment lost 2 bases and the V segment lost 5 bases, leaving 6 bases of the junction unmatched. The V gene's germline CDR1 is SGHVS and CDR2 FNYEAQ. CDR3: CASSPRGVTYEQYF. For the CDR3, the DNA is TGTGCCAGCAGCCCCCGGGGGGTCACCTACGAGCAGTACTTC.

This sequence joins TRBV20-1 and TRBJ2-1; a possible D gene is TRBD1 (5 bases). The CDR3 is made up of 13 amino acids. Deletions cut 1 base from V and 2 bases from J, with 6 bases between. Germline CDR1 is DFQATT and CDR2 is SNEGSKA (reference sequence). CDR3 nucleotide sequence: TGCAGTGCTAGAGTGGGGCCCTACAATGAGCAGTTCTTC. This gives the protein CSARVGPYNEQFF.